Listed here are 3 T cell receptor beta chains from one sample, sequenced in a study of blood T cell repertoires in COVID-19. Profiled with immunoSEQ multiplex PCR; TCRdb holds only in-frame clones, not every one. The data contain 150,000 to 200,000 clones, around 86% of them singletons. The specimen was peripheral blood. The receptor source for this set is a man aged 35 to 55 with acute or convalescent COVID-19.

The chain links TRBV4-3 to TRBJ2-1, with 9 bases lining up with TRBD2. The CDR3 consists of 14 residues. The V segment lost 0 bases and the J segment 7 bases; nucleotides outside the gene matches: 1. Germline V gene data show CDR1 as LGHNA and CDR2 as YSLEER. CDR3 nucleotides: TGCGCCAGCAGCCAAGAGGCGGGGGGGAATGAGCAGTTCTTC. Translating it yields CASSQEAGGNEQFF.

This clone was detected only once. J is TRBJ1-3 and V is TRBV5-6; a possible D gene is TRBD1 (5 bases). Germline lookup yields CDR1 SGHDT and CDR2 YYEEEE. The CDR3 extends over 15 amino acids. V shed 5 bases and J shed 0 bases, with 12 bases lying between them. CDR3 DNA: TGTGCCAGCAGAAAAGACAGTCACTCTGGAAACACCATATATTTT. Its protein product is CASRKDSHSGNTIYF.

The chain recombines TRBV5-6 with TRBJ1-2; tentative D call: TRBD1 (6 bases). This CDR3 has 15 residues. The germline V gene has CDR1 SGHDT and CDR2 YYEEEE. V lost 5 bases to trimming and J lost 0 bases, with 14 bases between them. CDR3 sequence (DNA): TGTGCCAGCAGACTACAGGGTACCGCTAACTATGGCTACACCTTC. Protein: CASRLQGTANYGYTF.